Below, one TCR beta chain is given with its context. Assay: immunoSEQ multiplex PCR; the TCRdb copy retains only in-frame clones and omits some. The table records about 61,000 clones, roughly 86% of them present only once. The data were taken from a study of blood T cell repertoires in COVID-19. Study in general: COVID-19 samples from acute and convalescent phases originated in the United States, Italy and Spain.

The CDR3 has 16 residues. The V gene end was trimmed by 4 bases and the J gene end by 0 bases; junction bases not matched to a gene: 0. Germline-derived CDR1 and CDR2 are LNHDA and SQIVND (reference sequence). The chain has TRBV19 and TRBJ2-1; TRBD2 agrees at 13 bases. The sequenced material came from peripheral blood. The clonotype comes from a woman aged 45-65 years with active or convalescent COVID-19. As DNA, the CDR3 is TGTGCCAGTAGTAGGACTAGCGGGGGCTCCTACAATGAGCAGTTCTTC. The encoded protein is CASSRTSGGSYNEQFF.